The 6 T cell receptor beta chains listed next were all sequenced from one sample in a study of cytomegalovirus exposure and HLA in healthy donors (dated by TCRdb to 2016 to 2017). The receptor library was made with the immunoSEQ multiplex PCR assay. A mixture of 60 forward primers for TCR Vbeta segments and 13 reverse primers for TCR Jbeta segments was used in the multiplex PCR. This immuneACCESS table, as held by TCRdb, lists in-frame sequences with V and J called but not all clones. Of the missing ones, under half trace to an unresolved V gene in checked studies; the others have no known cause. The sample table lists 100,000 or so clones, 73% of them with a count of one. More than 3% of the sample rests with the top ten. The sample taken for sequencing was PBMCs. These receptors originate from a man aged 40-55 years in good health and CMV-seronegative.

The rearrangement joins TRBV7-3 to TRBJ2-5; 7 bases fit TRBD2. Trimming at V came to 0 bases and at J to 2 bases, leaving 12 bases not matched to a gene. Germline values: CDR1 SGHTA, CDR2 FQGTGA. This CDR3 comprises 18 residues. CDR3 loop: CASSLTPGDYSRQETQYF. Here the CDR3 DNA reads TGTGCCAGCAGCTTAACCCCCGGGGACTATAGTCGGCAAGAGACCCAGTACTTC.

The chain has TRBV7-7 and TRBJ1-2; 7 bases agree with TRBD1. Germline CDR1 reads SSHAT; CDR2 reads FNYEAQ (reference sequence). The CDR3 sequence is 14 residues long. V was clipped by 4 bases and J by 4 bases; unmatched bases: 6. CDR3 sequence reads: CASSSKTGSYGYTF. In nucleotides, the CDR3 is TGTGCCAGCAGCTCGAAGACAGGGTCCTATGGCTACACCTTC. The full variable domain, with the rest looked up from reference TRBV7-7 and TRBJ1-2, is GAGVSQSPRYKVTKRGQDVTLRCDPISSHATLYWYQQALGQGPEFLTYFNYEAQPDKSGLPSDRFSAERPEGSISTLTIQRTEQRDSAMYRCASSSKTGSYGYTFGSGTRLTVV.

A few counts support this clone. This chain uses TRBV6-1 with TRBJ1-4; the match to TRBD1 covers 12 bases. CDR1 MNHNS and CDR2 SASEGT come from the germline V gene. J was trimmed by 11 bases and V by 5 bases; bases with no gene match: 9. CDR3 length: 15 residues. This chain's CDR3 is CASSSWDRGRRKLFF. Written as DNA, the CDR3 is TGTGCCAGCAGTTCCTGGGACAGGGGGCGGCGTAAACTGTTTTTT.

The V and J genes are TRBV18 and TRBJ2-1, with 11 nucleotides matching TRBD2. J lost 4 bases, V lost 3 bases, and 5 bases had no gene match. There are 16 residues in the CDR3. From germline, CDR1 is KGHSH and CDR2 LQKENI. CDR3 nucleotide sequence: TGTGCCAGCTCACCGTCTATAGCGGGGGGGTACAATGAGCAGTTCTTC. It specifies CASSPSIAGGYNEQFF.

The chain is built from TRBV4-1 and TRBJ2-7, with 9 bases identical to TRBD1. CDR3 length equals 16 residues. V gave up 4 bases and J gave up 4 bases; unmatched junction bases: 11. Germline-derived CDR1 and CDR2 are MGHRA and YSYEKL. The CDR3 DNA reads TGCGCCAGCAGCCGAGGGACAGGGACAGGGAGATACGAGCAGTACTTC. This codes for CASSRGTGTGRYEQYF.

The genes are TRBV7-2 and TRBJ2-1; possible D gene TRBD2, 6 bases. V lost 5 bases, J lost 2 bases, and 16 bases lay in between. CDR3 length equals 16 residues. The germline V gene has CDR1 SGHTA and CDR2 FQGNSA. The CDR3 reads CASSTRQTRPYNEQFF. The CDR3 DNA reads as TGTGCCAGCAGCACCCGACAGACTAGACCCTACAATGAGCAGTTCTTC. Full variable domain (rest looked up from reference TRBV7-2 and TRBJ2-1): GAGVSQSPSNKVTEKGKDVELRCDPISGHTALYWYRQSLGQGLEFLIYFQGNSAPDKSGLPSDRFSAERTGGSVSTLTIQRTQQEDSAVYLCASSTRQTRPYNEQFFGPGTRLTVL.